Listed here are 5 T cell receptor beta chains from one sample, sequenced in a study of technical replicates of blood from a few donors. TCRdb's table, derived via immunoSEQ multiplex PCR, lists solely in-frame clones and lacks some. The data contain about 56,000 clones, nearly 95% of them singletons. The sample was PBMCs. The receptors were gathered from a human donor in good health. Some clones in this sample may be carry-over from other donors' samples.

This chain joins TRBV29-1 and TRBJ2-5; D is unclear. The CDR3 covers 12 residues. V shed 4 bases and J shed 1 base, with 7 bases lying between them. Germline values: CDR1 SQVTM, CDR2 ANQGSEA. The CDR3 region has the DNA TGCAGCGTTGCAATCCCCCAAGAGACCCAGTACTTC. Translation: CSVAIPQETQYF.

The V gene is TRBV6-6, the J gene TRBJ2-2; D perhaps matches TRBD1 (6 bases). Per germline, CDR1 MNHNY and CDR2 SVGAGI (reference sequence). The CDR3 runs to 14 residues. V lost 5 bases to trimming and J lost 4 bases, with 11 bases between them. CDR3 amino acids: CASSLDRSTGELFF. CDR3 sequence (DNA): TGTGCCAGCAGTCTCGACAGGTCCACCGGGGAGCTGTTTTTT.

This clone was detected once. The chain combines TRBV7-9 with TRBJ1-3; D remains unclear. CDR1 and CDR2 from the germline V gene are SEHNR and FQNEAQ (reference sequence). The length of the CDR3 is 14 residues. Trimming cost V 1 base and J 4 bases, with 8 bases left between them. In DNA form, the CDR3 reads TGTGCCAGCAGCTTAGAGTCTAGGGGAAACACCATATATTTT. The encoded protein is CASSLESRGNTIYF.

This clone appeared once. V usage is TRBV5-6 and J usage is TRBJ1-3, with 11 bases identical to TRBD1. V lost 0 bases to trimming and J lost 2 bases; unmatched junction nucleotides: 4. Germline-derived CDR1 and CDR2 are SGHDT and YYEEEE. The CDR3 length is 17 residues. Here the CDR3 DNA reads TGTGCCAGCAGCTTGGGGACAGGGGGCATTGCTGGAAACACCATATATTTT. It yields the protein CASSLGTGGIAGNTIYF.

The chain couples TRBV9 to TRBJ2-1, with 10 bases aligning to TRBD2. The CDR3 has 15 residues. After removal of 3 bases from V and 13 bases from J, the junction contained 13 bases not matched to a gene. Per germline, CDR1 SGDLS and CDR2 YYNGEE. CDR3: CASSGSGGPDLKQFF. In DNA form, the CDR3 reads TGTGCCAGCAGCGGTAGCGGGGGGCCCGATTTAAAACAGTTCTTC.